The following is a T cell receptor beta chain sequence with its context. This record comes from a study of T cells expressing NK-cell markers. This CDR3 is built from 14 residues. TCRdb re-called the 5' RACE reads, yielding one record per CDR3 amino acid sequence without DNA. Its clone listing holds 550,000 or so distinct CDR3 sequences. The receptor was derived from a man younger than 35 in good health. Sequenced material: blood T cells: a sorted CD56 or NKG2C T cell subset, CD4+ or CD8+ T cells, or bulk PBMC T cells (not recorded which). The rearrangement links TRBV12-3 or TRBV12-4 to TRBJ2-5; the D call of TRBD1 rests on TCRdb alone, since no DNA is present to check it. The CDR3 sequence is CASSSTGVSETQYF.